The 24 T cell receptor beta chains presented below share a single source sample, sequenced in a study of cytomegalovirus exposure and HLA in healthy donors. PCR used 60 Vbeta primers and 13 Jbeta primers. Profiled with immunoSEQ multiplex PCR; TCRdb holds only in-frame clones, not every one. This sample yields roughly 160,000 clones, of which approximately 80% are seen a single time; 7% belongs to the top ten. Material for sequencing was PBMCs. These receptor sequences come from a woman in her twenties or thirties in good health and CMV-seropositive.

The chain is built from TRBV27 and TRBJ1-1; 8 positions match TRBD1. V lost 3 bases, J lost 6 bases, and 3 bases stayed unmatched. Germline-derived CDR1 and CDR2 are MNHEY and SMNVEV (reference sequence). The CDR3 consists of 13 residues. The DNA for the CDR3 is TGTGCCAGCAGTTTCCTGGGACAGGCTGAAGCTTTCTTT. This encodes CASSFLGQAEAFF.

V is TRBV18 and J is TRBJ2-3, with 8 positions matching TRBD1. Germline loops: CDR1 KGHSH, CDR2 LQKENI. The CDR3 has 17 residues. With V trimmed by 2 bases and J by 1 base, 8 bases remained unmatched. CDR3 loop: CASSPRRQGLRTDTQYF. The CDR3 nucleotides are TGTGCCAGCTCACCAAGAAGACAGGGGCTTCGCACAGATACGCAGTATTTT.

This clone was seen a single time. The V and J genes are TRBV7-3 and TRBJ2-7; the D gene is possibly TRBD1 (6 bases). Germline loops: CDR1 SGHTA, CDR2 FQGTGA. V lost 2 bases and J lost 7, with 12 bases in between. The CDR3 spans 13 residues. CDR3 sequence (DNA): TGTGCCAGCAGCTTATCAGGGGCGGGTGAGCAGTACTTC. This sequence encodes CASSLSGAGEQYF.

In nucleotides, the CDR3 is TGTGCCAGCAGCCAAGCAACACAAGACTATGGCTACACCTTC. It encodes CASSQATQDYGYTF. This chain connects TRBV4-2 to TRBJ1-2; D gene unclear. The CDR3 length is 14 residues. The V end was cut by 1 base, the J end by 3 bases, with 9 bases between. Germline CDR1 is LGHNA and CDR2 is YNFKEQ.

This sequence joins TRBV18 and TRBJ1-1; 9 nucleotides agree with TRBD1. The germline V gene has CDR1 KGHSH and CDR2 LQKENI. V lost 3 bases, J lost 4 bases, and 6 bases stayed unmatched. The CDR3 contains 15 residues. CDR3 loop: CASSPVGQGTTEAFF. CDR3 DNA sequence: TGTGCCAGCTCACCCGTAGGACAGGGGACCACTGAAGCTTTCTTT. The full variable domain, rest sourced from reference TRBV18 and TRBJ1-1, is NAGVMQNPRHLVRRRGQEARLRCSPMKGHSHVYWYRQLPEEGLKFMVYLQKENIIDESGMPKERFSAEFPKEGPSILRIQQVVRGDSAAYFCASSPVGQGTTEAFFGQGTRLTVV.

The V call is TRBV6-5, the J call TRBJ2-7; the D gene is possibly TRBD1 (6 bases). Germline CDR1 reads MNHEY; CDR2 reads SVGAGI. The CDR3 covers 14 residues. V gave up 3 bases and J gave up 3 bases, with 12 bases separating them. The CDR3, as DNA: TGTGCCAGCAGTTATAATGGACAGAGCTACGAGCAGTACTTC. This encodes CASSYNGQSYEQYF.

This sequence joins TRBV30 and TRBJ1-2, with TRBD1 as a possible D gene (6 bases). Trimming took off 2 bases at V and 8 bases at J, with 12 bases between the two ends. Per germline, CDR1 GTSNPN and CDR2 SVGIG (reference sequence). The CDR3 is made up of 12 amino acids. The CDR3 sequence is CAWSTGRAGYTF. For the CDR3, the DNA is TGTGCCTGGAGTACAGGGCGGGCGGGCTACACCTTC.

The chain employs TRBV4-3 and TRBJ1-2; D is perhaps TRBD1 (6 bases). CDR3 length: 16 amino acids. Trimming shortened V by 0 bases and J by 8 bases, and 19 bases separated the two germline ends. CDR1 is LGHNA, CDR2 YSLEER, per germline. CDR3 residues: CASSQERGTGRQGYTF. In DNA form, the CDR3 reads TGCGCCAGCAGCCAAGAGAGGGGGACGGGGCGTCAGGGCTACACCTTC.

V usage is TRBV5-4 and J usage is TRBJ1-6; D is possibly TRBD1 (5 bases). Germline CDR1 SGHNT, CDR2 YYREEE (reference sequence). V gave up 5 bases and J gave up 7 bases, with 7 bases separating them. The CDR3 has 12 amino acids. CDR3 loop: CASRGGNSPLHF. DNA for the CDR3: TGTGCCAGCAGGGGGGGGAATTCACCCCTCCACTTT.

This rearrangement joins TRBV7-8 to TRBJ2-1, with D unresolved. Trimming removed 1 base at V and 3 bases at J, with 4 bases between. CDR1 SGHVS and CDR2 FQNEAQ come from the germline V gene. This CDR3 spans 13 amino acids. CDR3 DNA: TGTGCCAGCAGCTTAGATAACTACAATGAGCAGTTCTTC. This codes for CASSLDNYNEQFF.

The chain links TRBV7-9 to TRBJ2-3; 8 bases fit TRBD2. Trimming at V came to 6 bases and at J to 0 bases, leaving 5 bases not matched to a gene. Per the germline V gene, CDR1 is SEHNR and CDR2 is FQNEAQ (reference sequence). This CDR3 contains 15 residues. The CDR3 sequence is CASRRAGVSTDTQYF. DNA for the CDR3: TGTGCCAGCAGGAGAGCGGGGGTGAGCACAGATACGCAGTATTTT.

V usage is TRBV6-1 and J usage is TRBJ2-3; TRBD2 is a possible D gene (6 bases). The CDR3 spans 16 residues. CDR1 MNHNS and CDR2 SASEGT come from the germline V gene. Trimming took off 1 base at V and 3 bases at J, with 14 bases between the two ends. The CDR3: CASSEVGPGRTDTQYF. In DNA form, the CDR3 reads TGTGCCAGCAGTGAAGTTGGGCCAGGGAGGACAGATACGCAGTATTTT.

J is TRBJ2-3 and V is TRBV10-3, with 8 bases that match TRBD2. V was clipped by 0 bases and J by 0 bases; unmatched bases: 11. Germline V gene sequence: CDR1 ENHRY, CDR2 SYGVKD. The CDR3 totals 19 residues. This chain's CDR3 is CAISESTQGSSGSTDTQYF. The CDR3 DNA sequence: TGTGCCATCAGTGAGTCGACTCAAGGGTCTAGCGGGAGCACAGATACGCAGTATTTT.

This clone has a single count. The gene calls are TRBV6-1 and TRBJ1-5, with D possibly being TRBD1 (6 bases). Trimming cost V 0 bases and J 6 bases, with 24 bases left between them. The CDR3 covers 19 residues. Germline CDR1 and CDR2: MNHNS and SASEGT. CDR3 residues: CASSEALLGGGHFGQPQHF. Written as DNA, the CDR3 is TGTGCCAGCAGTGAAGCGCTTCTAGGGGGGGGTCATTTCGGTCAGCCCCAGCATTTT.

The chain links TRBV5-1 to TRBJ1-4; D is possibly TRBD1 (6 bases). Germline CDR1 reads SGHRS; CDR2 reads YFSETQ. V dropped 1 base and J dropped 10 bases, with 14 bases sitting between them. The CDR3 is 14 residues long. CDR3 DNA sequence: TGCGCCAGCAGCTTGTTTGGGGGCGACGGAAAACTGTTTTTT. It specifies CASSLFGGDGKLFF. The variable domain in full, completed from reference TRBV5-1 and TRBJ1-4, reads KAGVTQTPRYLIKTRGQQVTLSCSPISGHRSVSWYQQTPGQGLQFLFEYFSETQRNKGNFPGRFSGRQFSNSRSEMNVSTLELGDSALYLCASSLFGGDGKLFFGSGTQLSVL.

The chain uses TRBV27 and TRBJ2-7, with D perhaps matching TRBD2 (6 bases). The CDR3 totals 14 residues. Germline assignment: CDR1 MNHEY and CDR2 SMNVEV (reference sequence). V was trimmed by 3 bases and J by 4 bases, leaving 13 bases between them. The CDR3 loop is CASSFPGTPYEQYF. In DNA form, the CDR3 reads TGTGCCAGCAGTTTCCCAGGGACTCCGTACGAGCAGTACTTC.

The rearrangement joins TRBV4-1 to TRBJ1-3; a possible D gene is TRBD1 (6 bases). The CDR3 extends over 15 amino acids. Germline V CDR1 and CDR2: MGHRA, YSYEKL. V was cut by 2 bases and J by 0 bases, with 8 bases left in between. The CDR3: CASSQQGISGNTIYF. CDR3 DNA sequence: TGCGCCAGCAGCCAACAGGGGATCTCTGGAAACACCATATATTTT.

This chain joins TRBV5-6 and TRBJ2-5, with D possibly TRBD2 on 5 matching bases. V dropped 2 bases and J dropped 1 base, with 9 bases sitting between them. The germline CDR1 and CDR2 sequences are SGHDT and YYEEEE. The CDR3 has 14 residues. The CDR3 here is CASSFGGFQETQYF. The CDR3 DNA sequence: TGTGCCAGCAGCTTCGGAGGATTCCAAGAGACCCAGTACTTC. Combining the CDR3 with reference TRBV5-6 and TRBJ2-5 gives the whole variable domain DAGVTQSPTHLIKTRGQQVTLRCSPKSGHDTVSWYQQALGQGPQFIFQYYEEEERQRGNFPDRFSGHQFPNYSSELNVNALLLGDSALYLCASSFGGFQETQYFGPGTRLLVL.

This clone was recorded once. The CDR3 region has the DNA TGTGCCAGCAGCCACTTTTACGAGCAGTACTTC. Translation gives CASSHFYEQYF. The chain has TRBV14 and TRBJ2-7; D gene unclear. Germline CDR1 is SGHDN and CDR2 is FVKESK. The germline V and J ends were trimmed by 3 bases and 4 bases, with 4 bases remaining between them. The CDR3 covers 11 residues.

V is TRBV28 and J is TRBJ1-4, with a weak D call TRBD1 (5 bases). V was clipped by 6 bases and J by 4 bases, with 18 bases between them. The CDR3 loop spans 16 amino acids. The germline CDR1 and CDR2 sequences are MDHEN and SYDVKM. CDR3 region: CASSPAGEALNEKLFF. As DNA, the CDR3 is TGTGCCAGCAGCCCAGCGGGGGAGGCCCTTAATGAAAAACTGTTTTTT.

Only a few counts were recorded for this clone. The chain combines TRBV30 with TRBJ1-6; D is uncertain. The CDR3 contains 13 residues. V was clipped by 1 base and J by 9 bases, with 10 bases between them. Per germline, CDR1 GTSNPN and CDR2 SVGIG (reference sequence). CDR3 loop: CAWSEAGGSPLHF. The CDR3 DNA follows: TGTGCCTGGAGTGAGGCAGGAGGTTCACCCCTCCACTTT.

The chain has TRBV5-1 and TRBJ2-3; 8 nucleotides agree with TRBD1. Germline V CDR1 and CDR2: SGHRS, YFSETQ. The CDR3 has 18 amino acids. V trimming: 2 bases; J trimming: 0 bases; junction bases outside the gene matches: 11. CDR3 sequence (DNA): TGCGCCAGCAGCTTTCTTCACGGACAGGGCTCTAGCACAGATACGCAGTATTTT. It is translated as CASSFLHGQGSSTDTQYF.

This clone was seen only a few times. The gene calls are TRBV21-1 and TRBJ2-3; the table's D call, TRBD2, was not checked against the DNA. TRBV21-1 is described as a pseudogene. The CDR3 is made up of 16 amino acids. The CDR3 coding sequence is TGTGCCACACGAGTCGTTCTTCGCGGCGGGACAGATACGCAGTATTTT. Encoded protein: CATRVVLRGGTDTQYF.

The J gene is TRBJ2-3, the V gene TRBV7-9; 8 nucleotides align to TRBD1. The CDR3 runs to 16 residues. After removal of 6 bases from V and 1 base from J, the junction contained 9 bases not matched to a gene. Germline V lookup: CDR1 SEHNR, CDR2 FQNEAQ (reference sequence). CDR3 DNA: TGTGCCAGCAGGCCCAGACCCAGGGGGCGCACAGATACGCAGTATTTT. Amino acid sequence: CASRPRPRGRTDTQYF. Complete variable domain (other parts from reference TRBV7-9 and TRBJ2-3): DTGVSQNPRHKITKRGQNVTFRCDPISEHNRLYWYRQTLGQGPEFLTYFQNEAQLEKSRLLSDRFSAERPKGSFSTLEIQRTEQGDSAMYLCASRPRPRGRTDTQYFGPGTRLTVL.